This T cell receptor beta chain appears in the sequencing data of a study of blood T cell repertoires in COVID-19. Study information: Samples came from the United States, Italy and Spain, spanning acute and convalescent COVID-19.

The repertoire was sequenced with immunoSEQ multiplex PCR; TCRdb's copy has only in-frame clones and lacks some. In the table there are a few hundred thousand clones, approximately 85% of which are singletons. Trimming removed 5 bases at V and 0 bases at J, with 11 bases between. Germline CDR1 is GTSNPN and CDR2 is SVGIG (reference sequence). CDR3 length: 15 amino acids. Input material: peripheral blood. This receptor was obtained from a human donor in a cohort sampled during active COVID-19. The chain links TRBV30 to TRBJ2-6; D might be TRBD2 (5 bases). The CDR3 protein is CAWSNGVSGANVLTF. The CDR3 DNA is TGTGCCTGGTCCAACGGGGTCTCTGGGGCCAACGTCCTGACTTTC.